Shown below are 24 T cell receptor beta chains from a single sample sequenced in a study of T-cell reconstitution after alpha-beta-depleted transplantation in children. Molecular barcoding with unique molecular identifiers was used for the TCRbeta library. Each CDR3 protein is one row after TCRdb ran MiXCR on the PCR reads. The sample holds some 550,000 distinct CDR3 sequences; under 30% are singletons and the top ten take roughly 13%. Source: PBMCs, mostly from graft donor cells, taken 360 days after TCRalphabeta/CD19-depleted stem cell transplant. Receptors originate from a boy in the first two years of life who had a stem cell transplant for acute myeloid leukemia, so the T cells may come from the graft donor.

This clonotype was seen many times. The chain recombines TRBV20-1 with TRBJ2-7, with 12 bases identical to TRBD2. This CDR3 has 14 amino acids. The germline V gene has CDR1 DFQATT and CDR2 SNEGSKA (reference sequence). With V trimmed by 4 bases and J by 3 bases, 4 bases remained unmatched. DNA for the CDR3: TGCAGTGCTATTCGACTAGCGGGGGTCTACGAGCAGTACGTC. It codes for CSAIRLAGVYEQYV.

The table lists this clonotype with a few counts. The chain links TRBV10-3 to TRBJ2-6, with 9 bases fitting TRBD1. With V trimmed by 5 bases and J by 0 bases, 8 bases remained unmatched. Germline V gives CDR1 ENHRY, CDR2 SYGVKD. The CDR3 is 18 residues long. CDR3 in amino acids: CAISPEGQGYSGANVLTF. In nucleotides, the CDR3 is TGTGCCATCAGTCCTGAGGGACAGGGATACTCTGGGGCCAACGTCCTGACTTTC.

This clonotype was counted ten times or more. The gene calls are TRBV15 and TRBJ2-2; D not resolved. The germline V gene has CDR1 LNHNV and CDR2 YYDKDF (reference sequence). The V end was cut by 1 base, the J end by 1 base, with 4 bases between. The CDR3 sequence is 14 residues long. This CDR3 is CATSRVLNTGELFF. The CDR3 DNA sequence: TGTGCCACCAGCAGAGTACTGAACACCGGGGAGCTGTTTTTT.

The rearrangement links TRBV29-1 to TRBJ2-7, with 8 bases matching TRBD2. V lost 0 bases and J lost 5; bases outside the gene matches: 6. The CDR3 consists of 14 residues. Germline V gives CDR1 SQVTM, CDR2 ANQGSEA. The CDR3 loop reads CSVEEFGGANEQYF. DNA of the CDR3: TGCAGCGTTGAAGAGTTCGGGGGGGCGAACGAGCAGTACTTC.

This clonotype was detected many times. V usage is TRBV2 and J usage is TRBJ1-2; D not certain. From germline, CDR1 is SNHLY and CDR2 FYNNEI. The V gene lost 7 bases and the J gene lost 7 bases, with 16 bases spanning the gap. The CDR3 sequence is 13 residues long. In DNA, the CDR3 is TGTGCCAGCACCGAAGACCGACACGCTGGCTACACCTTC. This codes for CASTEDRHAGYTF.

This clonotype has only a few counts. The chain combines TRBV18 with TRBJ2-1; D remains unclear. Germline assignment: CDR1 KGHSH and CDR2 LQKENI. There are 13 residues in the CDR3. V dropped 2 bases and J dropped 8 bases, with 10 bases sitting between them. Here the CDR3 DNA reads TGTGCCAGCTCACCAAGGCTCGTTGATGAGCAGTTCTTC. It is translated as CASSPRLVDEQFF. The whole variable domain, remainder taken from reference TRBV18 and TRBJ2-1, is NAGVMQNPRHLVRRRGQEARLRCSPMKGHSHVYWYRQLPEEGLKFMVYLQKENIIDESGMPKERFSAEFPKEGPSILRIQQVVRGDSAAYFCASSPRLVDEQFFGPGTRLTVL.

This clonotype was observed at least ten times. The genes are TRBV20-1 and TRBJ2-7, with 11 positions matching TRBD1. CDR3 length equals 17 residues. V lost 6 bases to trimming and J lost 3 bases; unmatched junction nucleotides: 16. Germline loops: CDR1 DFQATT, CDR2 SNEGSKA (reference sequence). The CDR3 loop reads CSARGGEDRGHRYEQYV. In DNA, the CDR3 is TGCAGTGCCCGGGGGGGGGAGGACAGGGGGCATCGCTACGAGCAGTACGTC.

This clonotype showed up just a few times. The chain recombines TRBV20-1 with TRBJ2-7; TRBD1 agrees at 7 bases. The CDR3 is made up of 14 amino acids. Per germline, CDR1 DFQATT and CDR2 SNEGSKA (reference sequence). With 1 base clipped from V and 3 bases from J, the junction kept 6 bases outside the gene matches. CDR3 sequence reads: CSARAPGQSYEQYF. In DNA form, the CDR3 reads TGCAGTGCTAGAGCCCCGGGACAGAGCTACGAGCAGTACTTC.

At least ten counts were recorded for this clonotype. The rearrangement uses TRBV5-1 and TRBJ1-2; TRBD1 matches 11 bases. With 4 bases clipped from V and 8 bases from J, the junction kept 10 bases outside the gene matches. Germline CDR1 SGHRS, CDR2 YFSETQ. The CDR3 extends over 15 amino acids. In DNA form, the CDR3 reads TGCGCCAGCAGCGCCGGGACAGGGGGACTATGGGGCTACACCTTC. Translation gives CASSAGTGGLWGYTF. Drawing the rest from reference TRBV5-1 and TRBJ1-2, the complete variable domain is KAGVTQTPRYLIKTRGQQVTLSCSPISGHRSVSWYQQTPGQGLQFLFEYFSETQRNKGNFPGRFSGRQFSNSRSEMNVSTLELGDSALYLCASSAGTGGLWGYTFGSGTRLTVV.

This clonotype occurred a few times. V and J are TRBV20-1 and TRBJ2-2; D is undetermined. V was shortened by 1 base and J by 0 bases, with 9 bases between the two germline ends. CDR3 length: 15 amino acids. In germline, CDR1 is DFQATT, CDR2 SNEGSKA (reference sequence). The DNA for the CDR3 is TGCAGTGCTAGAGCGGACGACGCGAACACCGGGGAGCTGTTTTTT. The encoded protein is CSARADDANTGELFF.

This clonotype was seen repeatedly, ten times or more. The J gene is TRBJ2-7, the V gene TRBV12-3 or TRBV12-4, with a possible D match to TRBD2 (6 bases). This CDR3 comprises 14 residues. Trimming took off 7 bases at V and 12 bases at J, with 25 bases between the two ends. The CDR3 DNA is TGTGCCAGCACTGTAGCGGAAGCGCTAGGCTCGCGGTACTTC. Its translation: CASTVAEALGSRYF.

This sequence joins TRBV29-1 and TRBJ2-2; no clear D. With 4 bases removed from V and 6 bases from J, the gap between germline ends came to 6 bases. CDR3 size: 11 residues. Germline-derived CDR1 and CDR2 are SQVTM and ANQGSEA. This chain's CDR3 is CSVVFSGELFF. As DNA, the CDR3 is TGCAGCGTTGTCTTCTCCGGGGAGCTGTTTTTT.

The rearrangement joins TRBV29-1 to TRBJ2-6; D unclear. The CDR3 loop spans 11 amino acids. Deletions cut 5 bases from V and 4 bases from J, with 3 bases between. Germline values: CDR1 SQVTM, CDR2 ANQGSEA. In DNA, the CDR3 is TGCAGCGTTTTAGGGGCCAACGTCCTGACTTTC. This codes for CSVLGANVLTF.

The chain joins TRBV5-6 to TRBJ2-7; TRBD2 agrees at 8 bases. CDR3 size: 14 residues. Germline trimming cut 2 bases from V and 2 bases from J; bases unmatched to any gene: 3. Germline CDR1 SGHDT, CDR2 YYEEEE. In DNA, the CDR3 is TGTGCCAGCAGCTTACTAGCGGCCCCCTACGAGCAGTACGTC. Its translation: CASSLLAAPYEQYV.

This clonotype has a handful of counts. The V call is TRBV20-1, the J call TRBJ2-3; D gene uncertain. This CDR3 region has 14 residues. Looked up from germline, CDR1 is DFQATT and CDR2 is SNEGSKA (reference sequence). Trimming cost V 0 bases and J 5 bases, with 12 bases left between them. The chain's CDR3 is CSARESRSGDTQYF. For the CDR3, the DNA is TGCAGTGCTAGAGAAAGTCGGTCGGGAGATACGCAGTATTTT.

The sample holds many counts of this clonotype. This rearrangement joins TRBV20-1 to TRBJ2-5; D is possibly TRBD2 (5 bases). The V gene lost 3 bases and the J gene lost 5 bases, with 13 bases spanning the gap. Per the germline V gene, CDR1 is DFQATT and CDR2 is SNEGSKA (reference sequence). The CDR3 loop spans 13 amino acids. The CDR3 spells CSASGLTTETQYF. CDR3 sequence (DNA): TGCAGTGCTAGTGGTTTGACTACGGAGACCCAGTACTTC.

This clonotype has only a few counts. This sequence joins TRBV6-5 and TRBJ1-5; D remains ambiguous. V lost 4 bases, J lost 0 bases, and 10 bases lay in between. The CDR3 has 15 amino acids. Germline V gene lookup returns CDR1 MNHEY and CDR2 SVGAGI. CDR3 in DNA: TGTGCCAGCAGTTGGTTGGGGTATAGCAATCAGCCCCAGCATTTT. This gives the protein CASSWLGYSNQPQHF.

This clonotype appeared a few times. V usage is TRBV7-2 and J usage is TRBJ2-3; D is undetermined. Trimming took 7 bases from V and 0 from J, leaving 8 bases between them. Germline assignment: CDR1 SGHTA and CDR2 FQGNSA. CDR3 length equals 13 residues. The CDR3 loop is CASKLTSTDTQYF. The CDR3 DNA sequence: TGTGCCAGCAAGTTAACTAGCACAGATACGCAGTATTTT.

The chain combines TRBV12-3 or TRBV12-4 with TRBJ1-2, with 7 bases matching TRBD1. The CDR3 has 14 residues. V was pared by 0 bases and J by 6 bases, with 4 bases of the junction left unmatched. The CDR3: CASSLAEGADGYTF. For the CDR3, the DNA is TGTGCCAGCAGTTTAGCGGAGGGGGCGGATGGCTACACCTTC.

The chain joins TRBV7-9 to TRBJ1-4, with 8 bases aligning to TRBD1. There are 15 residues in the CDR3. Trimming took 4 bases from V and 8 from J; bases not matched to a gene: 9. Germline CDR1 reads SEHNR; CDR2 reads FQNEAQ (reference sequence). The CDR3 DNA sequence: TGTGCCAGCAGCTATGGACAGGGCCGAGGAGAAAAACTGTTTTTT. It encodes CASSYGQGRGEKLFF.

This clonotype was found a few times. The chain employs TRBV20-1 and TRBJ2-5; TRBD2 matches 7 bases. The CDR3 is 15 residues long. Germline V CDR1 and CDR2: DFQATT, SNEGSKA (reference sequence). Trimming took 3 bases from V and 4 from J; bases not matched to a gene: 11. CDR3 amino acids: CSASSWGGKVETQYF. The CDR3, as DNA: TGCAGTGCTAGTTCGTGGGGAGGGAAAGTAGAGACCCAGTACTTC.

This clonotype was recorded many times. The chain employs TRBV2 and TRBJ2-1; D is uncertain. The CDR3 loop spans 19 amino acids. Between the trimmed V and J ends, which lost 3 bases and 0 bases, there was a span of 21 bases. CDR1 and CDR2 (germline): SNHLY, FYNNEI. The CDR3 is CASSDLVTPITSSYNEQFF. CDR3 DNA sequence: TGTGCCAGCAGTGACCTTGTTACCCCAATAACAAGCTCCTACAATGAGCAGTTCTTC.

This chain connects TRBV5-1 to TRBJ2-2; D ambiguous. This CDR3 comprises 16 residues. V gave up 0 bases and J gave up 3 bases, with 12 bases separating them. CDR1 is SGHRS, CDR2 YFSETQ, per germline. The CDR3 sequence: CASSLAFQPDTGELFF. CDR3 DNA sequence: TGCGCCAGCAGCTTGGCCTTTCAGCCGGACACCGGGGAGCTGTTTTTT.

This clonotype was seen ten or more times. The chain is built from TRBV20-1 and TRBJ1-4; D gene ambiguous. Germline V gene data show CDR1 as DFQATT and CDR2 as SNEGSKA (reference sequence). This CDR3 region has 15 residues. V lost 0 bases and J 8 bases, leaving 16 bases between the germline ends. CDR3 protein: CSARDHGGSGEKLFF. In nucleotides, the CDR3 is TGCAGTGCTAGAGATCATGGAGGGTCGGGCGAAAAACTGTTTTTT.